This section outlines one T cell receptor (beta chain) sequence together with its context. What it binds is not known. Terminally differentiated effector memory CD45RA+ cells were excluded from the naive CD8 cells, which were CD45RO-negative and positively selected for CCR7. The entry originates in a study of shared clonotypes between healthy human individuals. The overall study: Donor ages ranged 18 to 49 years: two women, a few men.

Regarding the study as a whole: The low donor count limited represented genetic and exposure-history diversity.

CDR1 and CDR2 from the germline V gene are MNHNS and SASEGT. This CDR3 is 15 amino acids long. V shed 7 bases and J shed 3 bases, with 16 bases lying between them. Method: immunoSEQ multiplex PCR; TCRdb's copy keeps in-frame clones and lacks some. The data contain around 2,100,000 clones, approximately 94% of them seen just once; the ten biggest clones take up approximately 1.2%. The genes are TRBV6-1 and TRBJ1-5; D call uncertain. The specimen was naive CD8+ T cells sorted from blood. The sequence was obtained from a young man in good health. The CDR3 sequence is CASTLGRGHNQPQHF. The CDR3 DNA is TGTGCCAGCACCCTCGGTAGAGGCCACAATCAGCCCCAGCATTTT.